The rows below give T cell receptor beta chains drawn from one sample of a study of T cell clones after liver transplantation. Generated by immunoSEQ multiplex PCR, the TCRdb table keeps only in-frame clones and is missing some. The sample has more than 8,000 clones, 60% to 80% seen once. Sequencing was performed on CD8+ T cells from blood, taken before liver transplant. Receptors originate from a human donor who received a liver transplant. The CDR3 runs from the conserved cysteine through the conserved F or W. The D gene is left open where the match is weak. Expanded clones are given a class, and other clones once, few, many or no size at all.

V gene	clone size	D gene	J gene	CDR3 protein	CDR3 DNA
TRBV6-1	once	TRBD1	TRBJ2-7	CASIDRGGSYEQYF	TGTGCCAGCATCGACAGGGGGGGCTCCTACGAGCAGTACTTC
TRBV4-2	.	TRBD1	TRBJ1-6	CASSRQGSPLHF	TGTGCCAGCAGCCGACAGGGCTCACCCCTCCACTTT
TRBV28	.	.	TRBJ2-7	CASRPRELLYEQYF	TGTGCCAGCAGGCCCCGGGAACTCCTCTACGAGCAGTACTTC
TRBV6-5	once	TRBD1	TRBJ2-7	CASSYSGDSSYEQYF	TGTGCCAGCAGTTACTCTGGGGACAGCTCCTACGAGCAGTACTTC
TRBV27	.	.	TRBJ2-7	CASSSGTSLYEQYF	TGTGCCAGCAGTTCCGGGACGTCGCTCTACGAGCAGTACTTC
TRBV4-1	.	TRBD1	TRBJ1-2	CASMGTGYLGYTF	TGCGCCAGCATGGGGACAGGGTATTTGGGCTACACCTTC
TRBV4-2	once	.	TRBJ2-4	CASSLKEPLAKNIQYF	TGTGCCAGCAGCTTAAAGGAGCCTTTAGCCAAAAACATTCAGTACTTC
TRBV5-1	few	.	TRBJ1-5	CASSLEGYSNQPQHF	TGCGCCAGCAGCTTAGAGGGCTATAGCAATCAGCCCCAGCATTTT
TRBV6-5	.	TRBD1	TRBJ2-3	CASMVGQGADTQYF	TGTGCCAGCATGGTAGGACAGGGAGCAGATACGCAGTATTTT
TRBV11-2	.	.	TRBJ2-7	CASSLSWSYEQYF	TGTGCCAGCAGCTTGAGTTGGTCCTACGAGCAGTACTTC
TRBV7-6	.	.	TRBJ2-7	CASSPTPGGEQYF	TGTGCCAGCAGCCCAACCCCAGGTGGGGAGCAGTACTTC
TRBV7-2	once	.	TRBJ1-1	CASSLAAGAGTEAFF	TGTGCCAGCAGCTTAGCGGCGGGGGCGGGTACTGAAGCTTTCTTT
TRBV7-3	.	.	TRBJ1-1	CASSLGHMGTEAFF	TGTGCCAGCAGCTTGGGACATATGGGGACTGAAGCTTTCTTT
TRBV9	.	.	TRBJ2-1	CASSVVGTGMNNEQFF	TGTGCCAGCAGCGTAGTAGGTACAGGGATGAACAATGAGCAGTTCTTC